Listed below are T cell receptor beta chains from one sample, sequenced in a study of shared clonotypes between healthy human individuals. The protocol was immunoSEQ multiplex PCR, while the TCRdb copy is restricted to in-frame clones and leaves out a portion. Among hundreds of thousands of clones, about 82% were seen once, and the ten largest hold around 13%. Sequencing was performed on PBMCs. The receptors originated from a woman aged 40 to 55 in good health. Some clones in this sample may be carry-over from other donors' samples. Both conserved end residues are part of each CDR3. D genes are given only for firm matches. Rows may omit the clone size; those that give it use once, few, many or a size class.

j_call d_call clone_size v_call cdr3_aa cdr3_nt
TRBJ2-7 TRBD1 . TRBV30 CAWSRTGGEQYF TGTGCCTGGAGTCGCACAGGGGGCGAGCAGTACTTC
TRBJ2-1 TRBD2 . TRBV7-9 CASSRWAGVSYNEQFF TGTGCCAGCAGTCGTTGGGCGGGAGTGTCCTACAATGAGCAGTTCTTC
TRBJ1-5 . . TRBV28 CASRIPDRNQPQHF TGTGCCAGCAGAATCCCAGACAGGAATCAGCCCCAGCATTTT
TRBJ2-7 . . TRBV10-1 CASSPEALSYEQYF TGCGCCAGCAGCCCCGAGGCCCTCTCCTACGAGCAGTACTTC
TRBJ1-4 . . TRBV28 CASSSADSSTNEKLFF TGTGCCAGCAGTTCTGCGGACAGCTCAACTAATGAAAAACTGTTTTTT
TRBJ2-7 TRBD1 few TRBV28 CGVSRTGLYEQYF TGTGGAGTATCACGGACAGGGCTCTACGAGCAGTACTTC
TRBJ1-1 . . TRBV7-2 CASSPWSNTEAFF TGTGCCAGCAGCCCATGGTCGAACACTGAAGCTTTCTTT
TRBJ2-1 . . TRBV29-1 CSVEESGVEQFF TGCAGCGTTGAAGAATCTGGTGTCGAGCAGTTCTTC
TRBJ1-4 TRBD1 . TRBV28 CASSVLWDRTNEKLFF TGTGCCAGCAGTGTCTTGTGGGACAGGACTAATGAAAAACTGTTTTTT
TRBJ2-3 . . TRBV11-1 CASSVRGSGADTQYF TGTGCCAGCAGCGTCCGGGGGTCAGGGGCAGATACGCAGTATTTT
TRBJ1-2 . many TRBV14 CASSQGAFGYTF TGTGCCAGCAGCCAAGGGGCTTTTGGCTACACCTTC
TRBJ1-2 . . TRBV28 CASQGYGYTF TGTGCCTCTCAAGGATATGGCTACACCTTC
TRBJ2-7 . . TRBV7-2 CASSPASMQTYEQYF TGTGCCAGCAGCCCGGCTTCGATGCAGACCTACGAGCAGTACTTC
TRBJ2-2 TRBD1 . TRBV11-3 CASSLGQGHTGELFF TGTGCCAGCAGCTTGGGACAGGGGCACACCGGGGAGCTGTTTTTT
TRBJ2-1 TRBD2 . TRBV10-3 CAISPYSGRENEQFF TGTGCCATCAGCCCCTACAGCGGGAGGGAAAATGAGCAGTTCTTC
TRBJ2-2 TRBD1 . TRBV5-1 CASSLGRQGMVGELFF TGCGCCAGCAGCTTGGGGCGACAGGGGATGGTCGGGGAGCTGTTTTTT
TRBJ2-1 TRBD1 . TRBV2 CASSDPRGNEQLF TGTGCCAGCAGTGACCCCAGGGGGAATGAGCAGCTCTTC